This T cell receptor (beta chain) was recovered during a study of CD8+ T cells in alopecia areata. Findings of the study overall: Sharing of TCR sequences between patients (possibly for HLA-related reasons) was less clear than in mice.

Reverse transcription of extracted RNA yielded cDNA, which provided the sequencing template. Method: immunoSEQ multiplex PCR; TCRdb's copy keeps in-frame clones and lacks some. In the table there are roughly 190,000 clones, more than 55% of which are singletons. Of note for this clone: Its antigen is unknown.

Described treatment: oral pan-JAK inhibitor, 5-10 mg twice daily. The sample consisted of CD4+ T cells sorted from blood, taken around week 49, from a patient treated with tofacitinib. This TCR came from a human donor with alopecia areata.

In nucleotides, the CDR3 is TGTGCCAGCACAAGGGGGGGCGAGGCCTACGAGCAGTACTTC. The encoded protein is CASTRGGEAYEQYF. This chain links TRBV5-6 with TRBJ2-7; possible D gene TRBD2, 7 bases. Per the germline V gene, CDR1 is SGHDT and CDR2 is YYEEEE. This CDR3 region has 14 residues. V was shortened by 6 bases and J by 2 bases, with 15 bases between the two germline ends. Full variable domain (outside the CDR3, taken from reference TRBV5-6 and TRBJ2-7): DAGVTQSPTHLIKTRGQQVTLRCSPKSGHDTVSWYQQALGQGPQFIFQYYEEEERQRGNFPDRFSGHQFPNYSSELNVNALLLGDSALYLCASTRGGEAYEQYFGPGTRLTVT.